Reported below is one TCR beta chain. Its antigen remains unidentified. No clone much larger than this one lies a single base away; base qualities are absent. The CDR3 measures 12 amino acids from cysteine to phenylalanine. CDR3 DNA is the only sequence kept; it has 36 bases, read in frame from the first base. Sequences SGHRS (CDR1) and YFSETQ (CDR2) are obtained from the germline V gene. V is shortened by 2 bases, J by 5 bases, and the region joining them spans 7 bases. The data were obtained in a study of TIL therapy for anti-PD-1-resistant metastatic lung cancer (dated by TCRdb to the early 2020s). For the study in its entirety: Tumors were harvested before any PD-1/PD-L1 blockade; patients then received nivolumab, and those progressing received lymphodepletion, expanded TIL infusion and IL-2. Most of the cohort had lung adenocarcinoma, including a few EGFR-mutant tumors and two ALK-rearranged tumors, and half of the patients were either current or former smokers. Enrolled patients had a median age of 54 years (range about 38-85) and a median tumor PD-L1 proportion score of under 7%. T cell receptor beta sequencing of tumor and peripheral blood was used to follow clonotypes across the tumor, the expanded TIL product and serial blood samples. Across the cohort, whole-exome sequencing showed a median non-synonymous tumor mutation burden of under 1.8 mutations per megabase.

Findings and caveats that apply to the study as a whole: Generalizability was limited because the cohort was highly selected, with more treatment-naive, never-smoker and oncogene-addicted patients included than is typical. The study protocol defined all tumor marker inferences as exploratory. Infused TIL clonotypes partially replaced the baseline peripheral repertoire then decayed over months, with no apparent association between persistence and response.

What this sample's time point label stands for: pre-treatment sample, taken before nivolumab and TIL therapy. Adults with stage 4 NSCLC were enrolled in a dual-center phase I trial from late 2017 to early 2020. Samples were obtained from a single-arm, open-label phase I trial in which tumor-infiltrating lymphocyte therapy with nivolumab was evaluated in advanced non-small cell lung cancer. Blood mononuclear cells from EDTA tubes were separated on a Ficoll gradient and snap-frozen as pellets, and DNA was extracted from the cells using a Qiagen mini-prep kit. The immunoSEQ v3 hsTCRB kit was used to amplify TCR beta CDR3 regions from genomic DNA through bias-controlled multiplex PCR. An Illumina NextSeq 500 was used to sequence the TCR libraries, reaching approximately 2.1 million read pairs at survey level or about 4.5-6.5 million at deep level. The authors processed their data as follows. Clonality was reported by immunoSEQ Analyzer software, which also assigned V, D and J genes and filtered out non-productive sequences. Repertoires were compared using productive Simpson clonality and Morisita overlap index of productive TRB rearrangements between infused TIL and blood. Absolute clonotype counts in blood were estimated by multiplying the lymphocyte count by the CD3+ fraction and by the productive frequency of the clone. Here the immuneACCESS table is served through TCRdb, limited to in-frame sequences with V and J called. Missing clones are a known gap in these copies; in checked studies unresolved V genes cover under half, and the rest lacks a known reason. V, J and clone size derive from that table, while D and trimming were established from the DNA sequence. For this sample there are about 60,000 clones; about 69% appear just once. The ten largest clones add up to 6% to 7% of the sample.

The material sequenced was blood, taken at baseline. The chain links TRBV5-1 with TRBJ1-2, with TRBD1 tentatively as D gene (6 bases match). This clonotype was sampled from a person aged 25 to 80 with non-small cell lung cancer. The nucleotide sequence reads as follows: TGCGCCAGCAGCTTTACAGGGTATGGCTACACCTTC. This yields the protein CASSFTGYGYTF.